Following are 18 T cell receptor beta chains from one sample sequenced in a study of CD8+ T cells in alopecia areata. After isolation, RNA underwent reverse transcription to generate cDNA as the sequencing template. Here immunoSEQ multiplex PCR was the method, and the copy in TCRdb shows in-frame clones only, minus some. The table includes about 110,000 clones, around 59% detected once. The specimen sequenced was CD8+ T cells sorted from blood. Source of these receptors: a human donor in good health.

The chain combines TRBV4-2 with TRBJ2-3; D might be TRBD1 or TRBD2, each matching 7 bases. Trimming cost V 0 bases and J 6 bases, with 19 bases left between them. Germline V gene data show CDR1 as LGHNA and CDR2 as YNFKEQ. CDR3 length: 17 residues. CDR3 sequence: CASSQDSQGGAGDTQYF. The CDR3 coding sequence is TGTGCCAGCAGCCAAGATTCGCAGGGGGGGGCCGGCGATACGCAGTATTTT.

The chain combines TRBV15 with TRBJ1-5; 9 bases align to TRBD1. The junction had 0 bases not matched to a gene; V was cut back by 1 base and J by 5 bases. CDR3 size: 14 residues. CDR1 LNHNV and CDR2 YYDKDF come from the germline V gene (reference sequence). DNA of the CDR3: TGTGCCACCAGCAGAGGGACAGGGGATCAGCCCCAGCATTTT. Amino acid sequence: CATSRGTGDQPQHF.

The chain employs TRBV13 and TRBJ1-2, with D maybe TRBD1 (5 bases). Trimming stripped 5 bases from V and 6 bases from J, with 13 bases between. The V gene's germline CDR1 is PRHDT and CDR2 FYEKMQ (reference sequence). This CDR3 comprises 13 residues. CDR3 sequence (DNA): TGTGCCAGCAGCACGGACATGCGCCATGGCTACACCTTC. Translated: CASSTDMRHGYTF.

This clone showed up many times. The chain employs TRBV6-4 and TRBJ2-1; D is unclear. Between the trimmed V and J ends, which lost 6 bases and 0 bases, there was a span of 12 bases. Germline V gene sequence: CDR1 MRHNA, CDR2 SNTAGT. There are 15 residues in the CDR3. Written as DNA, the CDR3 is TGTGCCAGCAGCGGGTCTGGTAGCTCCTACAATGAGCAGTTCTTC. Encoded protein: CASSGSGSSYNEQFF.

The chain employs TRBV15 and TRBJ1-6; D is uncertain. Trimming shortened V by 0 bases and J by 7 bases, and 13 bases separated the two germline ends. This CDR3 spans 16 amino acids. The germline gives CDR1 LNHNV, CDR2 YYDKDF (reference sequence). This CDR3 reads CATSRDYGPKNSPLHF. The DNA for the CDR3 is TGTGCCACCAGCAGAGATTACGGGCCTAAGAATTCACCCCTCCACTTT.

This clone occurred a few times. The V gene is TRBV4-3, the J gene TRBJ1-5, with TRBD1 matching over 9 bases. Trimming cost V 1 base and J 2 bases; bases outside gene matches: 3. The germline V gene has CDR1 LGHNA and CDR2 YSLEER. The CDR3 covers 16 residues. The CDR3 nucleotides read TGCGCCAGCAGCCAAGGGACAGGGGAAGGCAATCAGCCCCAGCATTTT. Translation gives CASSQGTGEGNQPQHF.

The V and J genes are TRBV29-1 and TRBJ2-7, with a possible D match to TRBD1 (6 bases). Germline lookup yields CDR1 SQVTM and CDR2 ANQGSEA. The CDR3 is 13 residues long. Between the trimmed V and J ends, which lost 7 bases and 1 base, there was a span of 14 bases. The CDR3 protein is CSAQSGTSYEQYF. CDR3 nucleotides: TGCAGCGCCCAATCCGGGACATCCTACGAGCAGTACTTC.

V is TRBV7-9 and J is TRBJ1-2; D remains ambiguous. Trimming removed 8 bases from V and 4 bases from J, with 14 bases in between. This CDR3 has 13 amino acids. Per germline, CDR1 SEHNR and CDR2 FQNEAQ (reference sequence). DNA for the CDR3: TGTGCCAGCTCCCAACTGGGCGTCTATGGCTACACCTTC. Amino acid sequence: CASSQLGVYGYTF.

In this sample, this clone turned up many times. This sequence joins TRBV15 and TRBJ2-3; 8 nucleotides align to TRBD2. V shed 2 bases, J shed 3 bases, and the junction held 7 bases outside the gene matches. CDR3 length: 16 amino acids. CDR1 and CDR2 (germline): LNHNV, YYDKDF (reference sequence). CDR3 protein: CATSRLAGTGTDTQYF. CDR3 nucleotides: TGTGCCACCAGCAGATTAGCGGGGACGGGGACAGATACGCAGTATTTT.

The CDR3 nucleotides are TGTGCCAGCAGTCCGGGGACACGGAAATTTGGAGCTTTCTTT. Encoded protein: CASSPGTRKFGAFF. The chain uses TRBV6-5 and TRBJ1-1, with D maybe TRBD1 (6 bases). Germline V CDR1 and CDR2: MNHEY, SVGAGI. This CDR3 is 14 amino acids long. The V gene lost 5 bases and the J gene lost 10 bases, with 20 bases spanning the gap.

This clone was detected a few times. The CDR3 here is CARGYGYTF. The CDR3 DNA reads TGTGCCAGGGGCTATGGCTACACCTTC. V is TRBV2 and J is TRBJ1-2; D not resolved. Germline V gives CDR1 SNHLY, CDR2 FYNNEI. V lost 9 bases to trimming and J lost 4 bases, with 3 bases between them. CDR3 length equals 9 residues.

Comment on this clone: The limits of the CDR3 on the DNA are not certain, so only TCRdb's listed CDR3 is given. The chain recombines TRBV7-8 with TRBJ1-1; the D call of TRBD1 is as the table states it, not checked on the DNA. From its first to its last residue, the CDR3 has 16 amino acids. From germline, CDR1 is SGHVS and CDR2 FQNEAQ. The CDR3 reads CASSPIWTRPSTEAFF.

The chain joins TRBV6-5 to TRBJ2-2; 10 nucleotides match TRBD2. With 2 bases clipped from V and 4 bases from J, the junction kept 4 bases outside the gene matches. The CDR3 has 16 amino acids. From germline, CDR1 is MNHEY and CDR2 SVGAGI. The CDR3 DNA is TGTGCCAGCAGTTACGGAGCGGGGGGGAGCACCGGGGAGCTGTTTTTT. Protein sequence: CASSYGAGGSTGELFF.

CDR3 residues: CASSSTMNTEAFF. The CDR3, as DNA: TGTGCCAGCAGCTCGACTATGAACACTGAAGCTTTCTTT. J is TRBJ1-1 and V is TRBV5-6; D is unclear. CDR3 size: 13 residues. CDR1 is SGHDT, CDR2 YYEEEE, per germline. The germline V and J ends were trimmed by 3 bases and 0 bases, with 6 bases remaining between them.

This chain links TRBV29-1 with TRBJ2-1; 11 bases match TRBD2. The germline V gene has CDR1 SQVTM and CDR2 ANQGSEA. Unmatched junction bases numbered 0, after V lost 5 bases and J lost 9 bases. This CDR3 is 11 amino acids long. CDR3 sequence reads: CSVLAGGEQFF. The CDR3, as DNA: TGCAGCGTTCTAGCGGGGGGTGAGCAGTTCTTC.

The chain recombines TRBV6-5 with TRBJ2-1, with 13 bases identical to TRBD2. Germline CDR1 is MNHEY and CDR2 is SVGAGI. This CDR3 region has 15 residues. V shed 7 bases and J 7 bases; nucleotides not matched to a gene: 7. The CDR3 sequence is CASTLLAGGRNEQFF. The CDR3 nucleotides read TGTGCCAGCACCTTACTAGCGGGGGGGAGGAATGAGCAGTTCTTC.

V usage is TRBV4-1 and J usage is TRBJ2-3; no clear D. CDR3 length: 15 amino acids. V was trimmed by 2 bases and J by 4 bases, leaving 13 bases between them. Looked up from germline, CDR1 is MGHRA and CDR2 is YSYEKL. The CDR3 DNA sequence: TGCGCCAGCAGCCAAAAGATGGCGACGGCAGATACGCAGTATTTT. Encoded protein: CASSQKMATADTQYF.

This clone was found a few times. This sequence joins TRBV4-1 and TRBJ1-2; no clear D gene. Deletions cut 0 bases from V and 7 bases from J, with 9 bases between. The germline V gene encodes CDR1 MGHRA and CDR2 YSYEKL. The CDR3 runs to 13 residues. The CDR3 spells CASSQEASLGYTF. The CDR3 bases are TGCGCCAGCAGCCAAGAGGCCAGCCTTGGCTACACCTTC.